The entry below gives a single TCR beta chain sequence along with its context. What it recognizes is unknown. Sequencing used immunoSEQ multiplex PCR; TCRdb keeps in-frame clones, though not all of them. The repertoire holds some 74,000 clones, with less than 95% as singletons. This entry comes from a study of OX40 agonist ivuxolimab in advanced cancers. Study background: Every 2 weeks, patients got intravenous ivuxolimab at one of six dose levels (0.01-10 mg/kg).

The CDR3 runs to 18 residues. Regarding the study as a whole: Low clonal expansion, among the lowest seen, marked partial responders at 0.1-3.0 mg/kg.

This sequence originates from an adult with an advanced solid tumor such as melanoma, head and neck, liver or kidney cancer. The specimen comprised CD4+ or CD8+ T cells sorted from blood, sampled in a trial of the OX40 agonist ivuxolimab. J is TRBJ2-1 and V is TRBV21-1; no check of the table's D call, TRBD2, against the DNA was made. TRBV21-1 is a recognized pseudogene. CDR3 sequence reads: CASSKGRRAGLPYNEQFF. As DNA, the CDR3 is TGTGCCAGCAGCAAGGGAAGGCGAGCGGGGTTGCCCTACAATGAGCAGTTCTTC.